Reported below is one T cell receptor beta chain. These data come from a study of T cell changes during pregnancy in multiple sclerosis. Clones were read by immunoSEQ multiplex PCR, and TCRdb kept only the in-frame ones, dropping some. The sample has some 74,000 clones; approximately 92% are singletons. The CDR3 length is 16 residues. The V end was cut by 1 base, the J end by 9 bases, with 20 bases between. Germline assignment: CDR1 SGHDT and CDR2 YYEEEE. The source material was peripheral blood, sampled before pregnancy. The TCR comes from a female donor with multiple sclerosis, enrolled in a pregnancy study. The V and J genes are TRBV5-6 and TRBJ2-1, with D possibly TRBD2 on 5 matching bases. The CDR3 nucleotides are TGTGCCAGCAGCTTGAGACGGTCGGCTAGCCATTTTGAGCAGTTCTTC. Its translation: CASSLRRSASHFEQFF. The entire variable domain, with the rest obtained from reference TRBV5-6 and TRBJ2-1, is as follows: DAGVTQSPTHLIKTRGQQVTLRCSPKSGHDTVSWYQQALGQGPQFIFQYYEEEERQRGNFPDRFSGHQFPNYSSELNVNALLLGDSALYLCASSLRRSASHFEQFFGPGTRLTVL.